This TCR beta chain was identified during a study of shared clonotypes between healthy human individuals. In the study overall: Used for every donor were three CD4 naive, three CD4 memory, two CD8 naive and one CD8 memory plate.

The protocol was immunoSEQ multiplex PCR, while the TCRdb copy is restricted to in-frame clones and leaves out a portion. Of some 1.4 million clones listed, 95% to 97% are singletons. About this clone itself: Other DNA sequences in the sample encode the same CDR3.

Adult donors, all healthy and HIV-negative, had no recent acute infections or vaccinations. It was into CD45RA+ naive and CD45RA-negative memory subsets that the CD4+ cells were split. Sequencing input: naive CD4+ T cells sorted from blood. Noted subset: CD45RA+ positively selected. The receptor's source is a man aged 25-45 years in good health.

CDR3 region: CASSSLSSYEQYF. CDR3 nucleotides: TGTGCCAGCAGTTCATTAAGCTCCTACGAGCAGTACTTC. This sequence joins TRBV27 and TRBJ2-7; no reliable D call. This CDR3 has 13 amino acids. V was trimmed by 4 bases and J by 0 bases, leaving 7 bases between them. The germline V gene has CDR1 MNHEY and CDR2 SMNVEV (reference sequence).